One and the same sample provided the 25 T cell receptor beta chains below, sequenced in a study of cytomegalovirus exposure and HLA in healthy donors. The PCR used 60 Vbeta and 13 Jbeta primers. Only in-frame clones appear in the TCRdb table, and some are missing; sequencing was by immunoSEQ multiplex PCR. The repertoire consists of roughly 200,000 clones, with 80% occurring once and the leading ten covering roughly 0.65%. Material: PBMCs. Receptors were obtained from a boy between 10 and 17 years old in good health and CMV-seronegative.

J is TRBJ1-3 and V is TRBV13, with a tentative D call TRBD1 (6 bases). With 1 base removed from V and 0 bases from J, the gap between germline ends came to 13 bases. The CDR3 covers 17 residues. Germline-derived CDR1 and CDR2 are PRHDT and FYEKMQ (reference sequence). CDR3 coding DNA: TGTGCCAGCAGCTTAGAACCAGGGGTGAGCTCTGGAAACACCATATATTTT. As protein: CASSLEPGVSSGNTIYF.

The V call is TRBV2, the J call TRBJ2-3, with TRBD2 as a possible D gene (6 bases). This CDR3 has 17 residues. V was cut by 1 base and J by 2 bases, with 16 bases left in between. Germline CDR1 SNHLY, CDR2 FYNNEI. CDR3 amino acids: CASSEEVWRGLTDTQYF. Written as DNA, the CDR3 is TGTGCCAGCAGTGAAGAGGTATGGCGGGGTCTCACAGATACGCAGTATTTT.

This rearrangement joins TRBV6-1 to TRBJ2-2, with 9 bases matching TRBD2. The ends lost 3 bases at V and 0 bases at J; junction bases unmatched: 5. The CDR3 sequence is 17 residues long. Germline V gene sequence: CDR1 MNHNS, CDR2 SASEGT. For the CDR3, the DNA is TGTGCCAGCAGTGATTTAGCGGGGGCAACGAACACCGGGGAGCTGTTTTTT. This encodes CASSDLAGATNTGELFF.

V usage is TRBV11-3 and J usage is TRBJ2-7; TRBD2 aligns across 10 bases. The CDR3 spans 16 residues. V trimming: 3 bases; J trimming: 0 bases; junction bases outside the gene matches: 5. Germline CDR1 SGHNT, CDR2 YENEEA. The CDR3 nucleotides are TGTGCCAGCAGCTTCCTCGGACTAGCGGTCTCCTACGAGCAGTACTTC. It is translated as CASSFLGLAVSYEQYF.

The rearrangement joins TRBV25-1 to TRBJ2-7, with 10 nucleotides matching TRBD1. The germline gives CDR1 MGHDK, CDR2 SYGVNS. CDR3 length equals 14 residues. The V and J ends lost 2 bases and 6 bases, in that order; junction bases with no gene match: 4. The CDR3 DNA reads TGTGCCAGCAGTGAACCGGGACAGGGGAGCGAGCAGTACTTC. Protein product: CASSEPGQGSEQYF.

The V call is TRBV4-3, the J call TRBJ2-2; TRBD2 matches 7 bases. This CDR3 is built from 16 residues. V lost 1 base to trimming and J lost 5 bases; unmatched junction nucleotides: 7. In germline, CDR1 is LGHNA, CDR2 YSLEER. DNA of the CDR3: TGCGCCAGCAGCCAAGCTTGGGGAGGGGCGACCGGGGAGCTGTTTTTT. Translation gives CASSQAWGGATGELFF.

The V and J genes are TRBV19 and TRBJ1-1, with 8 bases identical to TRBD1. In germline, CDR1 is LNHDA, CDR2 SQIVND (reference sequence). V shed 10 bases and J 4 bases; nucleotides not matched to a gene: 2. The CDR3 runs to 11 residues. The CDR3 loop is CATGQGTEAFF. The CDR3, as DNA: TGTGCCACAGGACAGGGCACTGAAGCTTTCTTT.

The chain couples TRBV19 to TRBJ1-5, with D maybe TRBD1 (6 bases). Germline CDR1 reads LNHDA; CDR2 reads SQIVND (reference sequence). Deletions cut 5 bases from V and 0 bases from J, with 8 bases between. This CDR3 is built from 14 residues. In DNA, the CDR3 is TGTGCCAGTAGTGCGACAGGTAGCAATCAGCCCCAGCATTTT. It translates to CASSATGSNQPQHF.

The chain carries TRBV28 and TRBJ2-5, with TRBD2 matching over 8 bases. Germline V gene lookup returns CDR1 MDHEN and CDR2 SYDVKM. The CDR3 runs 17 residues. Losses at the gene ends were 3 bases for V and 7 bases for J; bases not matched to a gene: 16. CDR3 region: CASSFSSSGLGFVTQYF. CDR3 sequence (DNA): TGTGCCAGCAGTTTCTCGTCTAGCGGGCTGGGCTTTGTGACCCAGTACTTC.

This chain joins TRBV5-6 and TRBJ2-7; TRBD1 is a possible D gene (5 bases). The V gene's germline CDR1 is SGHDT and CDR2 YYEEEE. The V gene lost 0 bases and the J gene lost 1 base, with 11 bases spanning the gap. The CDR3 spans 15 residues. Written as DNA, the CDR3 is TGTGCCAGCAGCTTGGGTCTGGGGCGGTCCTACGAGCAGTACTTC. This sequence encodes CASSLGLGRSYEQYF.

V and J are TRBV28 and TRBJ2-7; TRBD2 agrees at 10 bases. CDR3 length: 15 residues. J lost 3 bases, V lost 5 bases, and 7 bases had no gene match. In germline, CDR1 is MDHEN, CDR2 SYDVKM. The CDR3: CASSPRAGGSYEQYF. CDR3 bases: TGTGCCAGCAGTCCGCGAGCGGGAGGGAGCTACGAGCAGTACTTC. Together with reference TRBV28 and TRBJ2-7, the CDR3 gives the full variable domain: DVKVTQSSRYLVKRTGEKVFLECVQDMDHENMFWYRQDPGLGLRLIYFSYDVKMKEKGDIPEGYSVSREKKERFSLILESASTNQTSMYLCASSPRAGGSYEQYFGPGTRLTVT.

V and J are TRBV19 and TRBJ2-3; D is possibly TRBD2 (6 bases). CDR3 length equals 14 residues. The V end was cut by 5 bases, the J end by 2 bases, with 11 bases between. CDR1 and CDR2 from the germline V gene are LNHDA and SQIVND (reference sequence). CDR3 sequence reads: CASSLARHTDTQYF. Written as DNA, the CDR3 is TGTGCCAGTAGTCTAGCGAGGCACACAGATACGCAGTATTTT. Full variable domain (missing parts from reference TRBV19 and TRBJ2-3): DGGITQSPKYLFRKEGQNVTLSCEQNLNHDAMYWYRQDPGQGLRLIYYSQIVNDFQKGDIAEGYSVSREKKESFPLTVTSAQKNPTAFYLCASSLARHTDTQYFGPGTRLTVL.

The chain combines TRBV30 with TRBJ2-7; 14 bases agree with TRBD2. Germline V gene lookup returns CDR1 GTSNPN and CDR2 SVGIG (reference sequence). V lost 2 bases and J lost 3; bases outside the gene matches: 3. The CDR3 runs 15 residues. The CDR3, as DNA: TGTGCCTGGAGTCCAGGACTAGCGGGAGGCTACGAGCAGTACTTC. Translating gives CAWSPGLAGGYEQYF.

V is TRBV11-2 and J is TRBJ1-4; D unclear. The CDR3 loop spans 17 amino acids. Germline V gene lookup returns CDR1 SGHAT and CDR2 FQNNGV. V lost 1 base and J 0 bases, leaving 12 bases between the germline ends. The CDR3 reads CASSLVRSTSTNEKLFF. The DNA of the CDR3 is TGTGCCAGCAGCTTAGTAAGGAGCACTTCAACTAATGAAAAACTGTTTTTT.

CDR3 region: CASRAGTGYGYTF. The CDR3 DNA sequence: TGTGCCAGCAGAGCCGGGACAGGCTATGGCTACACCTTC. V usage is TRBV28 and J usage is TRBJ1-2; 8 nucleotides agree with TRBD1. The CDR3 has 13 residues. The J segment lost 4 bases and the V segment lost 6 bases, leaving 4 bases of the junction unmatched. CDR1 MDHEN and CDR2 SYDVKM come from the germline V gene.

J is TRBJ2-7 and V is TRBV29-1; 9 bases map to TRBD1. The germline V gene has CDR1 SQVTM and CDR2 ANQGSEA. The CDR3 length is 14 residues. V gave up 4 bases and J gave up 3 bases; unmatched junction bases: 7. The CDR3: CSVGKGTGNYEQYF. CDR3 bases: TGCAGCGTTGGAAAGGGGACAGGGAACTACGAGCAGTACTTC.

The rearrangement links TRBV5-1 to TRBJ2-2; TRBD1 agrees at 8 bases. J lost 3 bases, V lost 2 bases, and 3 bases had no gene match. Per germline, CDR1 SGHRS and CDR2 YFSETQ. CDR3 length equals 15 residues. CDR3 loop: CASSFAQGDTGELFF. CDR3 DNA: TGCGCCAGCAGCTTCGCACAGGGGGACACCGGGGAGCTGTTTTTT. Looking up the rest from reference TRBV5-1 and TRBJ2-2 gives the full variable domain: KAGVTQTPRYLIKTRGQQVTLSCSPISGHRSVSWYQQTPGQGLQFLFEYFSETQRNKGNFPGRFSGRQFSNSRSEMNVSTLELGDSALYLCASSFAQGDTGELFFGEGSRLTVL.

Here the CDR3 reads CASSYEGRDFTDTQYF. In DNA, the CDR3 is TGTGCCAGCAGCTACGAGGGGAGGGACTTCACAGATACGCAGTATTTT. The chain carries TRBV11-3 and TRBJ2-3; 7 nucleotides agree with TRBD2. In germline, CDR1 is SGHNT, CDR2 YENEEA. CDR3 size: 16 residues. The V and J ends lost 4 bases and 2 bases, in that order; junction bases with no gene match: 9. The entire variable domain, with the rest obtained from reference TRBV11-3 and TRBJ2-3, is as follows: EAGVVQSPRYKIIEKKQPVAFWCNPISGHNTLYWYLQNLGQGPELLIRYENEEAVDDSQLPKDRFSAERLKGVDSTLKIQPAELGDSAVYLCASSYEGRDFTDTQYFGPGTRLTVL.

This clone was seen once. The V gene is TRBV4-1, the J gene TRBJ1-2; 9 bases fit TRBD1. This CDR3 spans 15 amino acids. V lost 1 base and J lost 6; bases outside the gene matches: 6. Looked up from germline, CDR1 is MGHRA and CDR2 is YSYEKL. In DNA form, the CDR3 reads TGCGCCAGCAGCCAAGCAGGGACAGGGTGGAATGGCTACACCTTC. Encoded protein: CASSQAGTGWNGYTF.

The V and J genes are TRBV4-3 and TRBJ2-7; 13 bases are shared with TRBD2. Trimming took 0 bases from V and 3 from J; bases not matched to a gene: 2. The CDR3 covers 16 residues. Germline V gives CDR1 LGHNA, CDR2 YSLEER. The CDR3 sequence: CASSQERTSGSYEQYF. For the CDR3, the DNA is TGCGCCAGCAGCCAAGAGAGGACTAGCGGGAGCTACGAGCAGTACTTC.

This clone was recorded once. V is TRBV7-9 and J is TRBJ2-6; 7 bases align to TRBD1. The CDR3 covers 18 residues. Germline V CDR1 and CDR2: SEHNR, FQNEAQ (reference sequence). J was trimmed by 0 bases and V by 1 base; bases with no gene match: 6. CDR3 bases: TGTGCCAGCAGCTTAGAGGGGGCCAGTTTCTCTGGGGCCAACGTCCTGACTTTC. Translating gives CASSLEGASFSGANVLTF.

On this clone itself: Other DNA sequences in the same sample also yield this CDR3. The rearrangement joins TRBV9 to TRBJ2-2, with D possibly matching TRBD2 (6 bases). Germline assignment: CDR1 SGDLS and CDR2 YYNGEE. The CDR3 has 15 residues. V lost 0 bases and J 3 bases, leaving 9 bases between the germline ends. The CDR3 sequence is CASSVATGDTGELFF. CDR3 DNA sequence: TGTGCCAGCAGCGTAGCTACGGGGGACACCGGGGAGCTGTTTTTT.

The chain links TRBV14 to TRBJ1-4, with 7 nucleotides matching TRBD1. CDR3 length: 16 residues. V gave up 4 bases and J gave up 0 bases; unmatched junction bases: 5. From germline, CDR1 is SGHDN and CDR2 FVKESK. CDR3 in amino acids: CASSRRTGPTNEKLFF. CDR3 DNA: TGTGCCAGCAGCCGCCGGACAGGCCCAACTAATGAAAAACTGTTTTTT.

CDR3 region: CASSPSVGGHTEAFF. CDR3 sequence (DNA): TGTGCCAGCAGCCCCTCCGTTGGGGGCCACACTGAAGCTTTCTTT. This chain connects TRBV7-8 to TRBJ1-1; D is perhaps TRBD1 (6 bases). Germline assignment: CDR1 SGHVS and CDR2 FQNEAQ. Deletions cut 5 bases from V and 3 bases from J, with 16 bases between. This CDR3 comprises 15 residues. The variable domain in full, completed from reference TRBV7-8 and TRBJ1-1, reads GAGVSQSPRYKVAKRGQDVALRCDPISGHVSLFWYQQALGQGPEFLTYFQNEAQLDKSGLPSDRFFAERPEGSVSTLKIQRTQQEDSAVYLCASSPSVGGHTEAFFGQGTRLTVV.

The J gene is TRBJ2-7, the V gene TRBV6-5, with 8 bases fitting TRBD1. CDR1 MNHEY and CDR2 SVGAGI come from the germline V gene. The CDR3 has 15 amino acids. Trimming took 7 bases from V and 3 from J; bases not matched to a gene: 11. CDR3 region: CASNRQGSTLYEQYF. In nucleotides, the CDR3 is TGTGCCAGCAACCGACAGGGGTCAACGCTCTACGAGCAGTACTTC.